One and the same sample provided the 32 T cell receptor beta chains below, sequenced in a study of CD8 T cells in ankylosing spondylitis. Each CDR3 protein is one row after TCRdb ran MiXCR on the 5' RACE reads. The sample has 300,000 to 350,000 distinct CDR3 sequences; approximately 10% are singletons. The sample comprised blood, either unsorted or a sorted T cell fraction (not recorded which). The receptors stem from a female donor with ankylosing spondylitis or in good health (not recorded which).

The V and J genes are TRBV10-3 and TRBJ1-6, with 8 bases identical to TRBD1. The trim removed 2 bases at V and 10 bases at J, leaving 7 bases unmatched. Germline V lookup: CDR1 ENHRY, CDR2 SYGVKD. The CDR3 is 15 residues long. The CDR3 loop is CAISEPTGDHSPLHF. CDR3 nucleotides: TGTGCCATCAGTGAGCCGACAGGGGATCACTCACCCCTCCACTTT.

This clonotype has more than one count but fewer than ten. This rearrangement joins TRBV5-1 to TRBJ1-1; TRBD1 matches 9 bases. This CDR3 has 15 residues. Unmatched junction bases numbered 5, after V lost 4 bases and J lost 1 base. Germline CDR1 and CDR2: SGHRS and YFSETQ. The DNA for the CDR3 is TGCGCCAGCAGCCAAACAGGGGGCAAGAACACTGAAGCTTTCTTT. Its protein is CASSQTGGKNTEAFF.

This clonotype was picked up a small number of times. This chain uses TRBV7-7 with TRBJ2-1; 10 bases match TRBD2. This CDR3 comprises 16 residues. CDR1 is SSHAT and CDR2 is FNYEAQ in the germline V gene (reference sequence). V was pared by 1 base and J by 4 bases, with 4 bases of the junction left unmatched. The DNA for the CDR3 is TGTGCCAGCAGCTTAGGACTAGCGGGTCCATACAATGAGCAGTTCTTC. Residues: CASSLGLAGPYNEQFF.

The chain combines TRBV6-1 with TRBJ2-4; D is perhaps TRBD1 or TRBD2 (6 bases each). Per the germline V gene, CDR1 is MNHNS and CDR2 is SASEGT. CDR3 length equals 16 residues. Trimming took 4 bases from V and 7 from J, leaving 20 bases between them. Here the CDR3 reads CASSVPLGGRVNIQYF. The CDR3 DNA is TGTGCCAGCAGTGTCCCGCTGGGGGGCCGGGTGAACATTCAGTACTTC.

There are many counts of this clonotype. V usage is TRBV5-1 and J usage is TRBJ1-1, with 7 bases that match TRBD1. Germline V CDR1 and CDR2: SGHRS, YFSETQ. The V gene end was trimmed by 4 bases and the J gene end by 1 base; junction bases not matched to a gene: 4. This CDR3 is built from 14 residues. CDR3 in DNA: TGCGCCAGCAGCGTAAGACAGGGGAACACTGAAGCTTTCTTT. Its protein is CASSVRQGNTEAFF.

At least ten counts were recorded for this clonotype. This chain connects TRBV10-3 to TRBJ2-4; the match to TRBD1 covers 8 bases. With V trimmed by 11 bases and J by 3 bases, 6 bases remained unmatched. The CDR3 runs 13 residues. Looked up from germline, CDR1 is ENHRY and CDR2 is SYGVKD. CDR3 residues: CALETGVKNIQYF. CDR3 bases: TGTGCCCTGGAGACAGGGGTCAAAAACATTCAGTACTTC.

The sample holds a few counts of this clonotype. The rearrangement joins TRBV20-1 to TRBJ2-7; 7 bases are a match to TRBD1. This CDR3 is built from 15 residues. Germline CDR1 is DFQATT and CDR2 is SNEGSKA (reference sequence). The junction had 7 bases not matched to a gene; V was cut back by 1 base and J by 1 base. The CDR3 sequence is CSARAPNRGSYEQYF. The CDR3 bases are TGCAGTGCTAGAGCCCCAAACAGGGGTTCCTACGAGCAGTACTTC.

The chain uses TRBV3-1 and TRBJ2-1, with a tentative D call TRBD2 (5 bases). Germline CDR1 is LGHDT and CDR2 is YNNKEL (reference sequence). With 2 bases removed from V and 0 bases from J, the gap between germline ends came to 5 bases. This CDR3 comprises 14 residues. CDR3 nucleotides: TGTGCCAGCAGCCAAACTAGCTCCTACAATGAGCAGTTCTTC. Translation gives CASSQTSSYNEQFF.

Remarks on this clonotype: A read error is possible here, since a much larger clone lies one base away. This rearrangement joins TRBV6-5 to TRBJ1-2; 7 bases align to TRBD1. Germline CDR1 is MNHEY and CDR2 is SVGAGI. The CDR3 length is 14 residues. This chain's CDR3 is CASSFYRGDYGDTF. The CDR3 nucleotides are TGTGCCAGCAGTTTTTACAGGGGAGACTATGGCGACACCTTC.

Many counts were recorded for this clonotype. The chain uses TRBV9 and TRBJ2-1; TRBD1 agrees at 9 bases. Unmatched junction bases numbered 6, after V lost 3 bases and J lost 5 bases. Germline assignment: CDR1 SGDLS and CDR2 YYNGEE. The CDR3 length is 15 residues. The chain's CDR3 is CASSARTGVNNEQFF. CDR3 nucleotide sequence: TGTGCCAGCAGCGCCCGGACAGGGGTTAACAATGAGCAGTTCTTC.

A word on this clonotype: A read error may account for a junction end that differs from germline. V usage is TRBV11-2 and J usage is TRBJ2-5; 7 bases fit TRBD1. Germline V gene sequence: CDR1 SGHAT, CDR2 FQNNGV. CDR3 size: 16 residues. CDR3 sequence reads: CASSFGQAESQETQHF. In DNA form, the CDR3 reads TGTGCCAGCAGCTTCGGACAGGCGGAGTCCCAAGAGACCCAGCACTTC.

This clonotype was picked up a small number of times. The chain joins TRBV10-3 to TRBJ1-5, with D unresolved. The CDR3 extends over 14 amino acids. Trimming removed 8 bases from V and 6 bases from J, with 17 bases in between. The germline gives CDR1 ENHRY, CDR2 SYGVKD. In DNA form, the CDR3 reads TGTGCCATCGCGGCGGGGATCGGGCCTCAGCCCCAGCATTTT. It encodes CAIAAGIGPQPQHF.

The genes are TRBV27 and TRBJ2-5; D is perhaps TRBD1 (5 bases). V was clipped by 3 bases and J by 4 bases, with 15 bases between them. The CDR3 spans 15 residues. Looked up from germline, CDR1 is MNHEY and CDR2 is SMNVEV (reference sequence). CDR3 nucleotide sequence: TGTGCCAGCAGTTTCACCAGGGTAGAGAGAGAGACCCAGTACTTC. As protein: CASSFTRVERETQYF.

This clonotype came up many times. The V and J genes are TRBV12-3 or TRBV12-4 and TRBJ2-7; the D is unclear. CDR3 size: 12 residues. V was shortened by 2 bases and J by 3 bases, with 5 bases between the two germline ends. The CDR3 here is CASSLLYYEQYF. The CDR3 bases are TGTGCCAGCAGTTTACTATACTACGAGCAGTACTTC.

In its sample, this clonotype was seen many times. The chain carries TRBV10-3 and TRBJ2-3; unclear D gene. In germline, CDR1 is ENHRY, CDR2 SYGVKD. V gave up 4 bases and J gave up 5 bases, with 7 bases separating them. The CDR3 spans 12 residues. The CDR3 sequence: CAISGFEDTQYF. As DNA, the CDR3 is TGTGCCATCAGTGGTTTTGAAGATACGCAGTATTTT.

This clonotype was seen at least ten times. The chain has TRBV10-3 and TRBJ2-1; no reliable D call. There are 13 residues in the CDR3. V was cut by 8 bases and J by 0 bases, with 8 bases left in between. Germline V gives CDR1 ENHRY, CDR2 SYGVKD. CDR3 amino acids: CAIGWSSYNEQFF. The CDR3 coding sequence is TGTGCCATCGGGTGGTCCTCCTACAATGAGCAGTTCTTC.

The rearrangement joins TRBV28 to TRBJ2-4; D perhaps matches TRBD2 (5 bases). The CDR3 is 14 amino acids. Germline V CDR1 and CDR2: MDHEN, SYDVKM. Trimming stripped 2 bases from V and 5 bases from J, with 10 bases between. The CDR3 here is CASSLTSNQNIQYF. As DNA, the CDR3 is TGTGCCAGCAGTTTAACTAGTAATCAAAACATTCAGTACTTC.

V is TRBV7-3 and J is TRBJ1-2, with D maybe TRBD1 (5 bases). The germline V gene encodes CDR1 SGHTA and CDR2 FQGTGA. CDR3 size: 13 residues. Trimming cost V 5 bases and J 0 bases, with 7 bases left between them. The CDR3 loop is CASSPTANYGYTF. The CDR3 DNA reads as TGTGCCAGCAGCCCGACAGCTAACTATGGCTACACCTTC.

The rearrangement uses TRBV2 and TRBJ2-3, with D unclear. There are 14 residues in the CDR3. The germline gives CDR1 SNHLY, CDR2 FYNNEI. The V and J ends lost 0 bases and 3 bases respectively, with 7 bases between them. Here the CDR3 reads CASSEADLTDTQYF. The CDR3, as DNA: TGTGCCAGCAGTGAAGCAGATTTGACAGATACGCAGTATTTT.

With respect to this clonotype: Germline is not matched at one junction end, which may reflect a read error. The rearrangement links TRBV20-1 to TRBJ2-3; D is perhaps TRBD1 (5 bases). CDR1 and CDR2 (germline): DFQATT, SNEGSKA (reference sequence). This CDR3 contains 16 residues. CDR3 sequence: CCARDPRRPGTDTQYF. CDR3 sequence (DNA): TGCTGTGCTAGAGATCCACGTAGGCCAGGGACAGATACGCAGTATTTT.

This chain joins TRBV28 and TRBJ2-7, with D maybe TRBD1 (6 bases). The germline V gene has CDR1 MDHEN and CDR2 SYDVKM. The CDR3 loop spans 13 amino acids. With 1 base removed from V and 6 bases from J, the gap between germline ends came to 10 bases. CDR3 coding DNA: TGTGCCAGCAGTTTATTACAGGGAACCGAGCAGTACTTC. Encoded protein: CASSLLQGTEQYF.

The chain carries TRBV5-1 and TRBJ1-4; D gene unclear. The germline V gene has CDR1 SGHRS and CDR2 YFSETQ. V lost 2 bases and J lost 4, with 9 bases in between. This CDR3 has 14 residues. The CDR3 loop reads CASSFYGVNEKLFF. CDR3 sequence (DNA): TGCGCCAGCAGCTTTTACGGGGTTAATGAAAAACTGTTTTTT.

The V and J genes are TRBV18 and TRBJ1-1; D not certain. Germline CDR1 reads KGHSH; CDR2 reads LQKENI. V was cut by 0 bases and J by 5 bases, with 10 bases left in between. This CDR3 has 14 residues. The CDR3 region has the DNA TGTGCCAGCTCACCACCGGTAGACTCAACTGAAGCTTTCTTT. The encoded protein is CASSPPVDSTEAFF. Based on the CDR3 plus reference TRBV18 and TRBJ1-1, the full variable domain is NAGVMQNPRHLVRRRGQEARLRCSPMKGHSHVYWYRQLPEEGLKFMVYLQKENIIDESGMPKERFSAEFPKEGPSILRIQQVVRGDSAAYFCASSPPVDSTEAFFGQGTRLTVV.

The chain carries TRBV4-1 and TRBJ2-3, with a tentative D call TRBD1 (5 bases). V was shortened by 0 bases and J by 3 bases, with 13 bases between the two germline ends. CDR3 size: 16 residues. Germline assignment: CDR1 MGHRA and CDR2 YSYEKL. This CDR3 reads CASSQEWGMGTDTQYF. The CDR3 nucleotides read TGCGCCAGCAGCCAAGAGTGGGGCATGGGGACAGATACGCAGTATTTT.

Ten or more counts support this clonotype. The chain couples TRBV5-1 to TRBJ2-3; D is perhaps TRBD1 (6 bases). Germline CDR1 reads SGHRS; CDR2 reads YFSETQ. The length of the CDR3 is 13 residues. Trimming removed 0 bases from V and 6 bases from J, with 8 bases in between. The CDR3 region has the DNA TGCGCCAGCAGCTTGGACAGGGCTGATACGCAGTATTTT. Protein: CASSLDRADTQYF.

V gene TRBV7-9 combines with J gene TRBJ1-1; the D gene is possibly TRBD1 (5 bases). With 8 bases removed from V and 3 bases from J, the gap between germline ends came to 16 bases. Germline V gene lookup returns CDR1 SEHNR and CDR2 FQNEAQ (reference sequence). This CDR3 contains 14 residues. The CDR3 protein is CASSGGRWDTEAFF. CDR3 DNA sequence: TGTGCCAGCTCGGGGGGACGGTGGGACACTGAAGCTTTCTTT.

This clonotype was seen a few times. The chain couples TRBV20-1 to TRBJ2-7; the match to TRBD2 covers 11 bases. From germline, CDR1 is DFQATT and CDR2 SNEGSKA (reference sequence). The J segment lost 3 bases and the V segment lost 0 bases, leaving 1 base of the junction unmatched. The length of the CDR3 is 14 residues. The CDR3 coding sequence is TGCAGTGCTAGAGATAGCGGGAGGGTCTACGAGCAGTACTTC. Residues: CSARDSGRVYEQYF.

This chain connects TRBV12-3 or TRBV12-4 to TRBJ1-5, with D maybe TRBD1 (5 bases). The CDR3 has 17 amino acids. Trimming took 3 bases from V and 2 from J, leaving 17 bases between them. The CDR3 sequence: CASSLGRVGGGNQPQHF. DNA of the CDR3: TGTGCCAGCAGTTTGGGCAGGGTAGGTGGGGGCAATCAGCCCCAGCATTTT.

A remark on this clonotype: A much larger clone differs by one base, so this may be a read error. Since the CDR3 does not end with the conserved phenylalanine or tryptophan, this likely comes from a read error. The chain couples TRBV5-1 to TRBJ2-7; D ambiguous. Germline V CDR1 and CDR2: SGHRS, YFSETQ. The CDR3 consists of 12 residues. Between the trimmed V and J ends, which lost 4 bases and 3 bases, there was a span of 8 bases. CDR3 nucleotide sequence: TGCGCCAGCAGCCCCAATGGCTACGAGCAGTACTCC. It translates to CASSPNGYEQYS.

There are a few counts of this clonotype. The chain couples TRBV6-2 or TRBV6-3 to TRBJ1-2; TRBD1 agrees at 10 bases. Germline CDR1 reads MNHEY; CDR2 reads SVGEGT. J gave up 10 bases and V 11 bases, and 10 bases lay outside the gene matches. The CDR3 runs 12 residues. CDR3 in DNA: TGTGCCGGACGACAGGGGGCGGGAGCCTACACCTTC. Translated, it gives CAGRQGAGAYTF.

This clonotype was counted ten times or more. The chain has TRBV27 and TRBJ2-1, with 7 bases lining up with TRBD2. Germline CDR1 MNHEY, CDR2 SMNVEV (reference sequence). Trimming took 5 bases from V and 2 from J; bases not matched to a gene: 12. There are 17 residues in the CDR3. This chain's CDR3 is CASSGRDYSLAYNEQFF. Here the CDR3 DNA reads TGTGCCAGCAGTGGCCGGGACTATAGCCTCGCCTACAATGAGCAGTTCTTC.

This clonotype was observed at least ten times. The V and J genes are TRBV5-1 and TRBJ2-7; 9 nucleotides agree with TRBD2. The germline V gene encodes CDR1 SGHRS and CDR2 YFSETQ. V gave up 4 bases and J gave up 0 bases; unmatched junction bases: 8. There are 16 residues in the CDR3. The CDR3 region is CASSVSGGLNSYEQYF. The CDR3 DNA sequence: TGCGCCAGCAGCGTGAGCGGGGGGCTCAACTCCTACGAGCAGTACTTC.